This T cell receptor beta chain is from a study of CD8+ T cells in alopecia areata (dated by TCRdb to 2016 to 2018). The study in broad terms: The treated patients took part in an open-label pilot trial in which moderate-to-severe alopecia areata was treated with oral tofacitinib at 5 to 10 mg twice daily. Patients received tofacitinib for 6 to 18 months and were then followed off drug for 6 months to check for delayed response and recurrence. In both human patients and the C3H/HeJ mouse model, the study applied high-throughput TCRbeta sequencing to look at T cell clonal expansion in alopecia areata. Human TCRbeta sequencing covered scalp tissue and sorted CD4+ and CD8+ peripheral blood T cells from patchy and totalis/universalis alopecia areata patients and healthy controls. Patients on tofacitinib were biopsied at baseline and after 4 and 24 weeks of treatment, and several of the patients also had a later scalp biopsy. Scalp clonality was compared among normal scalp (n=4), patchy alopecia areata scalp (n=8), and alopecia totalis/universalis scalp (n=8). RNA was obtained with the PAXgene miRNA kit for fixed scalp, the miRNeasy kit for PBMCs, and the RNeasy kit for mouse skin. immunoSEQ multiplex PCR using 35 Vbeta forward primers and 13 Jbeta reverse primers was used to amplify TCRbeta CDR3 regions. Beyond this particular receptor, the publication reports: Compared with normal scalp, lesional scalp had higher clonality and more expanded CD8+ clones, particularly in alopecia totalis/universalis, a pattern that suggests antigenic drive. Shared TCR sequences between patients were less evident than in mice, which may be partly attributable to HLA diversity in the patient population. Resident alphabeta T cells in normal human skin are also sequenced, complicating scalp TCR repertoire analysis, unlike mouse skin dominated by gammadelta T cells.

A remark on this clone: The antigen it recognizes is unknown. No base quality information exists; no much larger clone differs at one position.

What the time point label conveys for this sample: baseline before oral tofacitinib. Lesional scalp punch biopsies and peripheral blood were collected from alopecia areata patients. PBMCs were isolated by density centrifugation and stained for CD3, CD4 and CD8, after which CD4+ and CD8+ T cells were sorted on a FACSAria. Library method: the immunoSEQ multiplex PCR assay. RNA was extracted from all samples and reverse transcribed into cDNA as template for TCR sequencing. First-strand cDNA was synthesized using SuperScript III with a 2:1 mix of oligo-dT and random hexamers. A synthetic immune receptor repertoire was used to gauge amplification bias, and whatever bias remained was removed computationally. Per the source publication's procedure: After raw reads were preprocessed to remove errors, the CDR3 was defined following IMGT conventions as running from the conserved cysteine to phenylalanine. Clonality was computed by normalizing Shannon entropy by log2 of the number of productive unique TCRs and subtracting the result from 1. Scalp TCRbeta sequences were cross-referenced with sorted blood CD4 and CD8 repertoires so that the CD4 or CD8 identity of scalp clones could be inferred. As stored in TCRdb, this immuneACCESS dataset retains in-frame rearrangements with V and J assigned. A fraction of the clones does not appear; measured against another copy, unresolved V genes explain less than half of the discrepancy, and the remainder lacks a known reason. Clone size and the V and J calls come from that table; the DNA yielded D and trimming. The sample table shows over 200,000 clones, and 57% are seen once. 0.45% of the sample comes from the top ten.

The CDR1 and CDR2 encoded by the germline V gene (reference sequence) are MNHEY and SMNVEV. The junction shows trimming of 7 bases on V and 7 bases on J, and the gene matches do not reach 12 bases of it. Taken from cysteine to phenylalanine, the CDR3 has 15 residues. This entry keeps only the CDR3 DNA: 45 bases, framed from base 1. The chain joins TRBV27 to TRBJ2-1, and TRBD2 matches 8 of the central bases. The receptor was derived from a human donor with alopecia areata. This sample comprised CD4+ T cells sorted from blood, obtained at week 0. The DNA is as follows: TGTGCCAGCACCACGGGTGGTAGCGGGATTAATGAGCAGTTCTTC. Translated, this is CASTTGGSGINEQFF.